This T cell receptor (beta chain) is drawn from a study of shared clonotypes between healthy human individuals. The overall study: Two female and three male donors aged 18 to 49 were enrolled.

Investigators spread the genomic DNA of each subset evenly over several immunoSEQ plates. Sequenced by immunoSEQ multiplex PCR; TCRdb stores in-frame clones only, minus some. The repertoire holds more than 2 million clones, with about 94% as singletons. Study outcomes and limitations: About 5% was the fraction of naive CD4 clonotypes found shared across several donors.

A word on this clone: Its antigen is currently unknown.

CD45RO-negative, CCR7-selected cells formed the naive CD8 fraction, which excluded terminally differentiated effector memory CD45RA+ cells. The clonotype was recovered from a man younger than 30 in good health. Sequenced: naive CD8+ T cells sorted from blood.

The CDR3 spells CAWSLAGGGETQYF. CDR3 in DNA: TGTGCCTGGAGTCTAGCGGGAGGAGGGGAGACCCAGTACTTC. The chain joins TRBV30 to TRBJ2-5, with 11 bases that match TRBD2. The germline gives CDR1 GTSNPN, CDR2 SVGIG (reference sequence). CDR3 length equals 14 residues. J was trimmed by 5 bases and V by 2 bases; bases with no gene match: 4.